Listed here are 19 T cell receptor beta chains from one sample, sequenced in a study of blood T cell repertoires in COVID-19. Method: immunoSEQ multiplex PCR; TCRdb's copy keeps in-frame clones and lacks some. The sample shows roughly 110,000 clones, 85% to 95% of them seen only once. Sequencing input: peripheral blood. These receptors were collected from a woman aged 25 to 39 with acute or convalescent COVID-19.

CDR3 coding DNA: TGTGCCAGCAGTAATTCGGGGATACAGGGATTTGAAGCTTTCTTT. The encoded protein is CASSNSGIQGFEAFF. The rearrangement links TRBV28 to TRBJ1-1, with D possibly being TRBD1 (6 bases). The CDR3 consists of 15 residues. Looked up from germline, CDR1 is MDHEN and CDR2 is SYDVKM. V was clipped by 5 bases and J by 7 bases, with 20 bases between them.

V is TRBV28 and J is TRBJ1-1, with a weak D call TRBD1 (6 bases). Germline lookup yields CDR1 MDHEN and CDR2 SYDVKM. V lost 4 bases and J 5 bases, leaving 17 bases between the germline ends. The CDR3 sequence is 15 residues long. For the CDR3, the DNA is TGTGCCAGCAGTTCACCAACCGGGACATCTACTGAAGCTTTCTTT. It specifies CASSSPTGTSTEAFF.

The V and J genes are TRBV7-2 and TRBJ2-5; TRBD1 matches at 7 bases. The germline V gene has CDR1 SGHTA and CDR2 FQGNSA. The CDR3 is 14 residues long. V lost 3 bases to trimming and J lost 5 bases; unmatched junction nucleotides: 6. CDR3 protein: CASSFRQGAETQYF. The CDR3, as DNA: TGTGCCAGCAGCTTCCGACAGGGCGCGGAGACCCAGTACTTC. The variable domain in full, completed from reference TRBV7-2 and TRBJ2-5, reads GAGVSQSPSNKVTEKGKDVELRCDPISGHTALYWYRQSLGQGLEFLIYFQGNSAPDKSGLPSDRFSAERTGGSVSTLTIQRTQQEDSAVYLCASSFRQGAETQYFGPGTRLLVL.

This clone was picked up one time. The chain carries TRBV3-1 (or the pseudogene TRBV3-2) and TRBJ2-3, with 16 nucleotides matching TRBD2. The V gene end was trimmed by 3 bases and the J gene end by 4 bases; junction bases not matched to a gene: 13. In germline, CDR1 is LGHDT, CDR2 YNNKEL (reference sequence). This CDR3 is 20 amino acids long. The DNA of the CDR3 is TGTGCCAGCAGCCACCATTTAGCGGGACTAGCGGGAGGGTCATCAGATACGCAGTATTTT. This codes for CASSHHLAGLAGGSSDTQYF.

The chain links TRBV2 to TRBJ1-2, with D possibly TRBD1 on 5 matching bases. The CDR3 has 13 amino acids. Germline loops: CDR1 SNHLY, CDR2 FYNNEI. The V end lost 4 bases, the J end lost 3 bases, and 9 bases lay between the germline ends. CDR3 in amino acids: CASSGGEDYGYTF. The CDR3 region has the DNA TGTGCCAGCAGTGGGGGGGAGGACTATGGCTACACCTTC. The variable domain in full, with the rest retrieved from reference TRBV2 and TRBJ1-2, is EPEVTQTPSHQVTQMGQEVILRCVPISNHLYFYWYRQILGQKVEFLVSFYNNEISEKSEIFDDQFSVERPDGSNFTLKIRSTKLEDSAMYFCASSGGEDYGYTFGSGTRLTVV.

This clone occurred once. The chain recombines TRBV19 with TRBJ1-5, with a weak D call TRBD1 (6 bases). The length of the CDR3 is 15 residues. Germline V gene sequence: CDR1 LNHDA, CDR2 SQIVND (reference sequence). V was clipped by 5 bases and J by 2 bases, with 13 bases between them. Here the CDR3 DNA reads TGTGCCAGTAGTTCCAACAGGGAAGGCAATCAGCCCCAGCATTTT. This gives the protein CASSSNREGNQPQHF. The full variable domain, its missing parts supplied by reference TRBV19 and TRBJ1-5, is DGGITQSPKYLFRKEGQNVTLSCEQNLNHDAMYWYRQDPGQGLRLIYYSQIVNDFQKGDIAEGYSVSREKKESFPLTVTSAQKNPTAFYLCASSSNREGNQPQHFGDGTRLSIL.

The chain's CDR3 is CASRPILSSGNTIYF. DNA for the CDR3: TGTGCCAGCAGACCTATTTTGAGCTCTGGAAACACCATATATTTT. The V gene is TRBV7-8, the J gene TRBJ1-3, with D unresolved. V lost 6 bases, J lost 0 bases, and 12 bases lay in between. The CDR3 is 15 amino acids. Germline values: CDR1 SGHVS, CDR2 FQNEAQ.

The V and J genes are TRBV6-5 and TRBJ2-3, with D possibly TRBD1 on 6 matching bases. CDR1 is MNHEY and CDR2 is SVGAGI in the germline V gene. V was pared by 10 bases and J by 4 bases, with 12 bases between. The CDR3 runs 12 residues. This chain's CDR3 is CATWPGADTQYF. The CDR3 nucleotides read TGTGCCACATGGCCAGGGGCAGATACGCAGTATTTT.

V and J are TRBV28 and TRBJ1-2, with unresolved D. V was cut by 1 base and J by 4 bases, with 7 bases left in between. This CDR3 has 13 amino acids. CDR1 MDHEN and CDR2 SYDVKM come from the germline V gene. CDR3 loop: CASSLLARYGYTF. CDR3 nucleotide sequence: TGTGCCAGCAGTTTATTGGCTCGCTATGGCTACACCTTC.

The chain uses TRBV10-2 and TRBJ1-3, with D perhaps TRBD1 (6 bases). The CDR3 runs 16 residues. Germline V lookup: CDR1 WSHSY, CDR2 SAAADI. V shed 1 base and J shed 2 bases, with 12 bases lying between them. CDR3 DNA: TGCGCCAGCAGTGAGTGGTCAGGGGCTGCTGGAAACACCATATATTTT. Its protein product is CASSEWSGAAGNTIYF.

The chain couples TRBV29-1 to TRBJ1-2, with a possible D match to TRBD1 (6 bases). The CDR3 is 13 residues long. Looked up from germline, CDR1 is SQVTM and CDR2 is ANQGSEA. Trimming removed 4 bases from V and 9 bases from J, with 18 bases in between. The CDR3 loop reads CSVGEGVWKRYTF. For the CDR3, the DNA is TGCAGCGTTGGGGAGGGGGTTTGGAAGCGCTACACCTTC.

This chain connects TRBV3-1 (or the pseudogene TRBV3-2) to TRBJ2-7; D gene ambiguous. The germline V and J ends were trimmed by 2 bases and 6 bases, with 17 bases remaining between them. Per the germline V gene, CDR1 is LGHDT and CDR2 is YNNKEL (reference sequence). The CDR3 is 15 residues long. This chain's CDR3 is CASSQIIRPVCEQYF. DNA of the CDR3: TGTGCCAGCAGCCAAATCATCCGCCCAGTATGCGAGCAGTACTTC.

This chain connects TRBV4-1 to TRBJ1-1; D might be TRBD1 (5 bases). Germline V gives CDR1 MGHRA, CDR2 YSYEKL. The CDR3 consists of 15 residues. The V end lost 3 bases, the J end lost 4 bases, and 15 bases lay between the germline ends. CDR3 DNA sequence: TGCGCCAGCAGCCATACCCTTCAGGGCAGCACTGAAGCTTTCTTT. Amino acids: CASSHTLQGSTEAFF.

The count of this clone is one. The chain links TRBV29-1 to TRBJ1-2; TRBD1 agrees at 10 bases. Unmatched junction bases numbered 7, after V lost 4 bases and J lost 8 bases. This CDR3 has 13 amino acids. Germline CDR1 is SQVTM and CDR2 is ANQGSEA. This CDR3 is CSVGLTGGGGYTF. In DNA, the CDR3 is TGCAGCGTTGGGTTGACAGGGGGCGGGGGCTACACCTTC.

This clone came up once. The chain couples TRBV12-5 to TRBJ1-1, with D perhaps matching TRBD1 (6 bases). Germline V gives CDR1 LGHNT, CDR2 FRNRAP. V gave up 4 bases and J gave up 0 bases, with 12 bases separating them. The CDR3 is made up of 15 amino acids. CDR3 amino acids: CASGSPTGLNTEAFF. The CDR3 bases are TGTGCTAGTGGTTCCCCAACAGGGTTGAACACTGAAGCTTTCTTT.

The chain employs TRBV27 and TRBJ2-1, with TRBD2 as a possible D gene (6 bases). Trimming removed 1 base at V and 12 bases at J, with 16 bases between. This CDR3 comprises 14 residues. Germline values: CDR1 MNHEY, CDR2 SMNVEV (reference sequence). In DNA form, the CDR3 reads TGTGCCAGCAGTTTATTCCAATCCGGGGAGGTGCAGTTCTTC. It specifies CASSLFQSGEVQFF.

This sequence joins TRBV9 and TRBJ1-3; D possibly corresponds to TRBD1 (6 bases). CDR3 length equals 16 residues. Trimming left V 0 bases short and J 4 bases short, with 14 bases between. Germline CDR1 and CDR2: SGDLS and YYNGEE. CDR3 nucleotide sequence: TGTGCCAGCAGCGTAGACGCAGGGGTCTCCGGAAACACCATATATTTT. Translating gives CASSVDAGVSGNTIYF.

This clone was seen a few times. The chain has TRBV6-1 and TRBJ1-4; 11 bases fit TRBD1. After removal of 4 bases from V and 3 bases from J, the junction contained 4 bases not matched to a gene. Germline V CDR1 and CDR2: MNHNS, SASEGT. This CDR3 spans 16 amino acids. The CDR3 coding sequence is TGTGCCAGCAGTGGGACAGGGGGCACACCTAATGAAAAACTGTTTTTT. This encodes CASSGTGGTPNEKLFF.

The chain combines TRBV2 with TRBJ2-1, with 9 bases matching TRBD2. This CDR3 contains 15 residues. Germline loops: CDR1 SNHLY, CDR2 FYNNEI. Germline trimming cut 4 bases from V and 8 bases from J; bases unmatched to any gene: 9. CDR3 in amino acids: CASSGGTSKYDEQFF. The CDR3 DNA reads TGTGCCAGCAGTGGGGGGACTAGCAAGTACGATGAGCAGTTCTTC. The variable domain in full, completed from reference TRBV2 and TRBJ2-1, reads EPEVTQTPSHQVTQMGQEVILRCVPISNHLYFYWYRQILGQKVEFLVSFYNNEISEKSEIFDDQFSVERPDGSNFTLKIRSTKLEDSAMYFCASSGGTSKYDEQFFGPGTRLTVL.